This T cell receptor beta chain was identified during a study of shared clonotypes between healthy human individuals. CDR3 length: 11 residues. In germline, CDR1 is SEHNR, CDR2 FQNEAQ (reference sequence). Sequenced by immunoSEQ multiplex PCR; TCRdb stores in-frame clones only, minus some. The data contain around 430,000 clones, 70% to 80% of them singletons. Sample: PBMCs. V gene TRBV7-9 combines with J gene TRBJ1-5, with unresolved D. The sequence came from a woman aged 40 to 50 in good health. Some clones in this sample may be carry-over from other donors' samples. CDR3 nucleotide sequence: TGTGCGGCCGGGTACAATCAGCCCCAGCATTTT. Protein: CAAGYNQPQHF.